A single T cell receptor beta chain is shown here with its context. Its antigen specificity is not known. One base away there is no much larger clone; base qualities are not given. Based on the germline V gene, the CDR1 and CDR2 sequences are SGHVS and FNYEAQ. The CDR3, from cysteine to phenylalanine, totals 15 residues. Left in the record is the CDR3 DNA by itself, 45 bases read in frame from the first base. V is clipped by 2 bases and J by 6 bases, and the sequence between their germline boundaries is 16 bases long. The data belong to a study of OX40 agonist ivuxolimab in advanced cancers. About the investigation overall: Ivuxolimab was a fully human IgG2 agonistic monoclonal antibody targeting the costimulatory receptor OX40 (CD134). Intravenous ivuxolimab was administered to patients every 2 weeks at six dose levels: 0.01, 0.1, 0.3, 1.5, 3 and 10 mg/kg. Of the roughly 51 patients in dose escalation, 19 had hepatocellular carcinoma, approximately 15 had melanoma, 9 had renal cell carcinoma and 9 had head and neck cancer. The dose-escalation cohort was around 84% male with a mean age of approximately 60 years, ranging from roughly 20 to 80. Prior anti-PD-1, anti-PD-L1 or anti-CTLA-4 therapy was permitted, and roughly two fifths of dose-escalation patients had received checkpoint inhibitors. Three dose-escalation patients achieved partial responses, one with hepatocellular carcinoma and two with cutaneous melanoma. The purpose of peripheral TCRbeta sequencing was to test whether ivuxolimab changed TCR sequence diversity and led to clonal T-cell expansion. The paper describes the monotherapy dose-escalation part (N = 52 patients) of the phase I trial of ivuxolimab.

General study outcomes and caveats: After ivuxolimab, expanded clones were on average more numerous among CD8+ T cells than among CD4+ T cells. Low levels of normalized T-cell clonal expansion were also seen in some patients who did not respond. Partial responders in the 0.1-3.0 mg/kg groups had among the lowest normalized peripheral clonal expansion, especially among CD8+ T cells. Which antigens the clonally expanded peripheral T cells were specific for was not determined. At doses of 0.1 to 3.0 mg/kg, clonal expansion of both CD4+ and CD8+ T cells in blood was seen between baseline and week 6.

To sequence the TCRbeta CDR3 region, genomic DNA was isolated from the sorted cells. The immunoSEQ Assay was used for sequencing of TCRbeta CDR3 regions. This immuneACCESS table, as held by TCRdb, lists in-frame sequences with V and J called but not all clones. Of the missing ones, under half trace to an unresolved V gene in checked studies; the others have no known cause. Present in this sample are under 50,000 clones, approximately 86% of which were seen just once. The ten biggest clones cover 15% of the sample. Patients with a history of autoimmune disease or receiving systemic immunosuppression were excluded from the trial. Peripheral blood for TCR sequencing was drawn from every dose cohort at baseline, at cycle 4 day 1 and at cycle 7 day 1. Samples were obtained from an open-label, multicenter, first-in-human phase I dose-escalation trial of ivuxolimab. Adults with locally advanced or metastatic head and neck squamous cell, hepatocellular, melanoma or renal cell carcinoma were enrolled in the trial. Before TCR sequencing, CD4+ T cells and CD8+ T cells from peripheral blood were sorted into separate populations.

This clonotype originated in an adult with an advanced solid tumor such as melanoma, head and neck, liver or kidney cancer. This specimen consisted of CD4+ or CD8+ T cells sorted from blood, obtained in a trial of the OX40 agonist ivuxolimab. The sequence is built from TRBV7-6 and TRBJ1-2, with the D gene uncertain. The DNA sequence follows: TGTGCCAGCAGCTTAATAGGAGGGTCCCCTCATGGCTACACCTTC. Its translation reads: CASSLIGGSPHGYTF.